The rows below give T cell receptor beta chains drawn from one sample of a study of blood T cell repertoires in COVID-19. Data came from immunoSEQ multiplex PCR; TCRdb stores just in-frame clones and leaves some out. The repertoire holds 130,000 to 150,000 clones, with approximately 80% as singletons. The sample taken for sequencing was peripheral blood. The receptor set was obtained from a woman aged 80 or older in a cohort sampled during active or convalescent COVID-19. Each CDR3 is given with its conserved first and last residue. The D gene is left open where the match is weak. Clone size is stated in some rows and not others, as once, few, many or a class when expanded.

D gene	clone size	V gene	J gene	CDR3 protein	CDR3 DNA
TRBD1	-	TRBV5-6	TRBJ1-1	CASSLLGTGNMNTEAFF	TGTGCCAGCAGCTTATTAGGGACAGGTAACATGAACACTGAAGCTTTCTTT
TRBD2	once	TRBV7-6	TRBJ2-7	CASSTGLAGGTYEQYF	TGTGCCAGCAGCACGGGACTAGCGGGGGGGACCTACGAGCAGTACTTC
-	-	TRBV10-3	TRBJ2-1	CAIAERLYNEQFF	TGTGCCATCGCAGAGAGGCTTTACAATGAGCAGTTCTTC
TRBD1	-	TRBV2	TRBJ2-7	CASRDPGQGGGPYEQYF	TGTGCCAGCAGAGACCCCGGACAGGGTGGGGGGCCCTACGAGCAGTACTTC
TRBD1	-	TRBV9	TRBJ1-2	CASSGRGFYGYTF	TGTGCCAGCAGCGGCAGGGGGTTCTATGGCTACACCTTC
-	-	TRBV29-1	TRBJ2-4	CSVGGQGSQNIQYF	TGCAGCGTTGGTGGTCAGGGGAGCCAAAACATTCAGTACTTC
-	-	TRBV5-5	TRBJ1-2	CASSSGTYGYTF	TGTGCCAGCAGCAGCGGGACCTATGGCTACACCTTC
-	-	TRBV6-5	TRBJ1-1	CASRTNRANTEAFF	TGTGCCAGCAGGACAAACAGAGCTAACACTGAAGCTTTCTTT
TRBD1	-	TRBV18	TRBJ2-1	CASSRSSGRDRGHNEQFF	TGTGCCAGCTCACGGTCTTCTGGCCGGGACAGGGGGCACAATGAGCAGTTCTTC
TRBD1	-	TRBV2	TRBJ1-1	CASRPDRAEAFF	TGTGCCAGCAGACCCGACAGGGCTGAAGCTTTCTTT
-	-	TRBV7-9	TRBJ1-2	CASSLDGRGLGGYTF	TGTGCCAGCAGCTTAGACGGCCGAGGCCTCGGTGGCTACACCTTC
-	-	TRBV6-5	TRBJ2-7	CASRETGAYEQYF	TGTGCCAGCAGGGAGACAGGAGCTTACGAGCAGTACTTC
-	-	TRBV2	TRBJ1-3	CASSEWRQISGNTIYF	TGTGCCAGCAGTGAGTGGCGGCAGATCTCTGGAAACACCATATATTTT
-	-	TRBV4-3	TRBJ2-3	CASSQEPGVFADTQYF	TGCGCCAGCAGCCAAGAACCGGGGGTGTTTGCAGATACGCAGTATTTT
TRBD1	-	TRBV27	TRBJ2-3	CASSEAGGTQYF	TGTGCCAGCAGTGAAGCAGGGGGTACGCAGTATTTT
-	-	TRBV5-1	TRBJ2-1	CASRLAGDEQFF	TGCGCCAGCAGACTAGCCGGGGATGAGCAGTTCTTC
TRBD1	-	TRBV30	TRBJ2-1	CAWILGTLTGSSYNEQFF	TGTGCCTGGATTTTGGGCACATTGACAGGGAGCTCCTACAATGAGCAGTTCTTC
-	-	TRBV7-2	TRBJ2-1	CASSSGNSYNEQFF	TGTGCCAGCAGCTCAGGTAACTCCTACAATGAGCAGTTCTTC